The 31 T cell receptor beta chains given below trace back to one sample, sequenced in a study of blood T cell repertoires in COVID-19. Profiled with immunoSEQ multiplex PCR; TCRdb holds only in-frame clones, not every one. The sample includes about 270,000 clones, 88% seen only once; the top ten take 0.95% to 1.5%. Sequenced material: PBMCs or T cells enriched from blood (not recorded which). These receptors all come from a woman in her forties with acute COVID-19.

The chain carries TRBV7-2 and TRBJ1-6; possible D gene TRBD1, 5 bases. Germline V gene sequence: CDR1 SGHTA, CDR2 FQGNSA. The CDR3 totals 15 residues. The V end lost 5 bases, the J end lost 5 bases, and 13 bases lay between the germline ends. CDR3 protein: CASSRPRGNNSPLHF. DNA for the CDR3: TGTGCCAGCAGCCGCCCCCGGGGGAATAATTCACCCCTCCACTTT.

This clone has a single count. V gene TRBV28 combines with J gene TRBJ1-1, with TRBD1 as a possible D gene (6 bases). The germline V gene encodes CDR1 MDHEN and CDR2 SYDVKM. The CDR3 consists of 14 residues. V was trimmed by 5 bases and J by 5 bases, leaving 15 bases between them. The CDR3 DNA reads TGTGCCAGCAGTCCTACAGGGCTATGGACTGAAGCTTTCTTT. It encodes CASSPTGLWTEAFF.

Worth noting for this clone: Germline is not matched at one junction end, which may reflect a read error. The chain recombines TRBV13 with TRBJ2-7, with TRBD1 matching over 7 bases. The germline CDR1 and CDR2 sequences are PRHDT and FYEKMQ (reference sequence). The CDR3 extends over 13 amino acids. This CDR3 is CASSLGTAYEQYF. CDR3 DNA: TGTGCCAGCAGCCTAGGGACAGCCTACGAGCAGTACTTC.

The chain links TRBV19 to TRBJ1-2; D ambiguous. V was cut by 3 bases and J by 1 base, with 9 bases left in between. Germline V CDR1 and CDR2: LNHDA, SQIVND (reference sequence). The CDR3 is made up of 14 amino acids. CDR3 coding DNA: TGTGCCAGTAGTATCCATGAACTTAACTATGGCTACACCTTC. Its protein is CASSIHELNYGYTF.

This clone has only a few counts. The chain carries TRBV6-5 and TRBJ1-5; D gene unclear. The CDR3 runs to 15 residues. V dropped 6 bases and J dropped 2 bases, with 14 bases sitting between them. The V gene's germline CDR1 is MNHEY and CDR2 SVGAGI. DNA for the CDR3: TGTGCCAGCAGATCGGCGGCTAGCGGCAATCAGCCCCAGCATTTT. Protein: CASRSAASGNQPQHF.

CDR3 DNA: TGTGCCAGCAGCCTCGAAGGGGGGGCCCCGAACACTGAAGCTTTCTTT. The encoded protein is CASSLEGGAPNTEAFF. V and J are TRBV7-8 and TRBJ1-1; TRBD1 is a possible D gene (6 bases). Per germline, CDR1 SGHVS and CDR2 FQNEAQ. V lost 5 bases and J 1 base, leaving 17 bases between the germline ends. CDR3 length: 16 residues.

This clone was counted once. The rearrangement links TRBV28 to TRBJ1-1; the match to TRBD1 covers 7 bases. Germline assignment: CDR1 MDHEN and CDR2 SYDVKM. The CDR3 spans 14 residues. Losses at the gene ends were 8 bases for V and 1 base for J; bases not matched to a gene: 7. CDR3 DNA: TGTGCCAGCCGTCCGGGGACAGCGAACACTGAAGCTTTCTTT. It encodes CASRPGTANTEAFF. Looking up the rest from reference TRBV28 and TRBJ1-1 gives the full variable domain: DVKVTQSSRYLVKRTGEKVFLECVQDMDHENMFWYRQDPGLGLRLIYFSYDVKMKEKGDIPEGYSVSREKKERFSLILESASTNQTSMYLCASRPGTANTEAFFGQGTRLTVV.

The rearrangement joins TRBV30 to TRBJ2-7; 9 bases fit TRBD1. This CDR3 region has 14 residues. Germline CDR1 is GTSNPN and CDR2 is SVGIG (reference sequence). With V trimmed by 4 bases and J by 6 bases, 10 bases remained unmatched. CDR3 sequence: CAWNSGTGLSEQYV. CDR3 coding DNA: TGTGCCTGGAATTCAGGGACAGGGCTGTCCGAGCAGTACGTC.

The V gene is TRBV24-1, the J gene TRBJ1-5; 7 bases align to TRBD1. The junction had 4 bases not matched to a gene; V was cut back by 4 bases and J by 2 bases. CDR1 is KGHDR, CDR2 SFDVKD, per germline. This CDR3 has 15 amino acids. The CDR3 region has the DNA TGTGCCACCAGTGACGCTGGACAGGGCAATCAGCCCCAGCATTTT. Protein: CATSDAGQGNQPQHF.

This clone appeared a single time. The chain recombines TRBV11-2 with TRBJ1-4; 9 nucleotides align to TRBD1. The CDR3 extends over 17 amino acids. Trimming cost V 5 bases and J 5 bases; bases outside gene matches: 12. The germline CDR1 and CDR2 sequences are SGHAT and FQNNGV. DNA for the CDR3: TGTGCCAGCAGCCCCCGACAGGGGGGTATCCGGAATGAAAAACTGTTTTTT. Translated, it gives CASSPRQGGIRNEKLFF.

This clone appeared once. The CDR3 region is CASSIDLGEKLFF. The CDR3 region has the DNA TGTGCCAGTAGTATAGATCTCGGTGAAAAACTGTTTTTT. The chain couples TRBV19 to TRBJ1-4; no reliable D call. The V end lost 0 bases, the J end lost 7 bases, and 6 bases lay between the germline ends. The CDR3 loop spans 13 amino acids. Looked up from germline, CDR1 is LNHDA and CDR2 is SQIVND (reference sequence). Drawing the rest from reference TRBV19 and TRBJ1-4, the complete variable domain is DGGITQSPKYLFRKEGQNVTLSCEQNLNHDAMYWYRQDPGQGLRLIYYSQIVNDFQKGDIAEGYSVSREKKESFPLTVTSAQKNPTAFYLCASSIDLGEKLFFGSGTQLSVL.

The chain couples TRBV18 to TRBJ2-5; a possible D gene is TRBD1 (5 bases). In germline, CDR1 is KGHSH, CDR2 LQKENI. Trimming stripped 5 bases from V and 5 bases from J, with 18 bases between. The CDR3 covers 15 residues. CDR3 DNA sequence: TGTGCCAGCTCATCGATTACTGGGGCAGCGGAGACCCAGTACTTC. Its protein product is CASSSITGAAETQYF. Together with reference TRBV18 and TRBJ2-5, the CDR3 gives the full variable domain: NAGVMQNPRHLVRRRGQEARLRCSPMKGHSHVYWYRQLPEEGLKFMVYLQKENIIDESGMPKERFSAEFPKEGPSILRIQQVVRGDSAAYFCASSSITGAAETQYFGPGTRLLVL.

The chain carries TRBV5-1 and TRBJ2-2; 10 positions match TRBD2. This CDR3 has 15 amino acids. With 6 bases clipped from V and 3 bases from J, the junction kept 5 bases outside the gene matches. CDR1 SGHRS and CDR2 YFSETQ come from the germline V gene. Here the CDR3 DNA reads TGCGCCAGCACTATTGGGACTAGCGACACCGGGGAGCTGTTTTTT. Translation gives CASTIGTSDTGELFF.

The CDR3 sequence is CASRDGQRSNQPQHF. In DNA form, the CDR3 reads TGTGCCAGCAGAGACGGACAGCGCAGCAATCAGCCCCAGCATTTT. V gene TRBV2 combines with J gene TRBJ1-5; D might be TRBD1 (6 bases). Looked up from germline, CDR1 is SNHLY and CDR2 is FYNNEI. Trimming shortened V by 6 bases and J by 1 base, and 13 bases separated the two germline ends. The CDR3 has 15 residues.

The V call is TRBV9, the J call TRBJ1-2; D is perhaps TRBD1 (5 bases). The CDR3 is 17 residues long. Trimming shortened V by 3 bases and J by 0 bases, and 18 bases separated the two germline ends. Looked up from germline, CDR1 is SGDLS and CDR2 is YYNGEE. For the CDR3, the DNA is TGTGCCAGCAGCGCGCGGGGTCTGGGGACCACTAACTATGGCTACACCTTC. This translates into CASSARGLGTTNYGYTF.

This rearrangement joins TRBV29-1 to TRBJ1-2; D not resolved. Trimming left V 5 bases short and J 2 bases short, with 6 bases between. Germline-derived CDR1 and CDR2 are SQVTM and ANQGSEA. The CDR3 is made up of 11 amino acids. The DNA of the CDR3 is TGCAGCGTTTACAGCAACTATGGCTACACCTTC. It specifies CSVYSNYGYTF.

The chain has TRBV5-1 and TRBJ1-2; D not resolved. V was shortened by 4 bases and J by 6 bases, with 13 bases between the two germline ends. Germline CDR1 reads SGHRS; CDR2 reads YFSETQ. This CDR3 has 13 residues. The CDR3 loop reads CASSARGLDGYTF. Written as DNA, the CDR3 is TGCGCCAGCAGCGCCCGAGGTCTCGATGGCTACACCTTC. Full variable domain (outside the CDR3, taken from reference TRBV5-1 and TRBJ1-2): KAGVTQTPRYLIKTRGQQVTLSCSPISGHRSVSWYQQTPGQGLQFLFEYFSETQRNKGNFPGRFSGRQFSNSRSEMNVSTLELGDSALYLCASSARGLDGYTFGSGTRLTVV.

The rearrangement uses TRBV2 and TRBJ1-6; tentatively, D is TRBD1 (5 bases). V was cut by 2 bases and J by 3 bases, with 20 bases left in between. Germline values: CDR1 SNHLY, CDR2 FYNNEI. This CDR3 comprises 19 residues. The CDR3 nucleotides read TGTGCCAGCAGTGAAAGCCCAATCCAGACAGAAGACTATAATTCACCCCTCCACTTT. Its protein product is CASSESPIQTEDYNSPLHF.

The rearrangement joins TRBV28 to TRBJ2-3; 8 nucleotides align to TRBD2. V lost 6 bases, J lost 0 bases, and 8 bases stayed unmatched. The CDR3 length is 16 residues. The germline V gene has CDR1 MDHEN and CDR2 SYDVKM. CDR3 sequence reads: CASSAGGPVSTDTQYF. CDR3 DNA: TGTGCCAGCAGCGCGGGAGGACCCGTTAGCACAGATACGCAGTATTTT.

Here the CDR3 reads CASSLGRGNTEAFF. In DNA form, the CDR3 reads TGTGCCAGCAGTTTAGGCAGGGGGAACACTGAAGCTTTCTTT. The chain combines TRBV28 with TRBJ1-1, with a tentative D call TRBD1 (6 bases). V lost 2 bases, J lost 1 base, and 8 bases lay in between. Germline loops: CDR1 MDHEN, CDR2 SYDVKM. The CDR3 is 14 residues long.

V is TRBV6-5 and J is TRBJ1-1; 7 bases agree with TRBD1. The CDR3 has 14 amino acids. Trimming removed 7 bases from V and 5 bases from J; junction bases left unmatched: 10. Germline assignment: CDR1 MNHEY and CDR2 SVGAGI. The CDR3 bases are TGTGCCAGCATTTTTAACAGGGGTGAAACTGAAGCTTTCTTT. Amino acid sequence: CASIFNRGETEAFF.

The rearrangement uses TRBV28 and TRBJ2-5; tentative D call: TRBD2 (7 bases). The ends were cut back, 5 bases at V and 4 bases at J, with 14 bases in the middle. The CDR3 is made up of 14 amino acids. The germline V gene encodes CDR1 MDHEN and CDR2 SYDVKM. CDR3 sequence: CASSENGGAETQYF. In nucleotides, the CDR3 is TGTGCCAGCAGTGAAAATGGGGGGGCAGAGACCCAGTACTTC.

The chain has TRBV5-8 and TRBJ2-5, with 8 bases fitting TRBD2. The CDR3 is made up of 16 amino acids. V was pared by 3 bases and J by 1 base, with 8 bases of the junction left unmatched. Germline assignment: CDR1 SGHTS and CDR2 YDEGEE. The DNA of the CDR3 is TGTGCCAGCAGCTCGGGAGGGGTATCCACCCAAGAGACCCAGTACTTC. Translating it yields CASSSGGVSTQETQYF.

This chain uses TRBV7-2 with TRBJ2-1, with 10 bases matching TRBD2. V gave up 1 base and J gave up 8 bases; unmatched junction bases: 11. CDR3 size: 17 residues. The germline gives CDR1 SGHTA, CDR2 FQGNSA. In DNA, the CDR3 is TGTGCCAGCAGCTTAGGCGGGGTAGCGGGAGGTTTGGATGAGCAGTTCTTC. It translates to CASSLGGVAGGLDEQFF. Supplemented by reference TRBV7-2 and TRBJ2-1, the full variable domain reads GAGVSQSPSNKVTEKGKDVELRCDPISGHTALYWYRQSLGQGLEFLIYFQGNSAPDKSGLPSDRFSAERTGGSVSTLTIQRTQQEDSAVYLCASSLGGVAGGLDEQFFGPGTRLTVL.

The chain uses TRBV11-2 and TRBJ2-7; 9 nucleotides match TRBD1. Trimming took 4 bases from V and 3 from J; bases not matched to a gene: 4. This CDR3 has 14 amino acids. Germline V gene sequence: CDR1 SGHAT, CDR2 FQNNGV. CDR3 residues: CASSSRDRVYEQYV. The CDR3 DNA sequence: TGTGCCAGCAGCTCCCGGGACAGGGTCTACGAGCAGTACGTC.

V gene TRBV12-3 or TRBV12-4 combines with J gene TRBJ2-7; no definite D call. The CDR3 consists of 13 residues. Deletions cut 2 bases from V and 0 bases from J, with 5 bases between. This CDR3 is CASSLPPSYEQYF. CDR3 sequence (DNA): TGTGCCAGCAGTTTACCTCCCTCCTACGAGCAGTACTTC.

The rearrangement uses TRBV10-3 and TRBJ2-7; no definite D call. CDR3 size: 11 residues. Germline assignment: CDR1 ENHRY and CDR2 SYGVKD. Written as DNA, the CDR3 is TGTGCTGATACAATCCGCTACGAGCAGTACGTC. It yields the protein CADTIRYEQYV.

J is TRBJ2-5 and V is TRBV15; possible D gene TRBD1, 5 bases. The V and J ends lost 0 bases and 9 bases respectively, with 11 bases between them. CDR1 and CDR2 (germline): LNHNV, YYDKDF (reference sequence). CDR3 length: 13 residues. In DNA, the CDR3 is TGTGCCACCAGCAGAGAAAACACAGGAGCCCAGTACTTC. Its translation: CATSRENTGAQYF.

V is TRBV19 and J is TRBJ1-2; 9 bases are shared with TRBD1. Looked up from germline, CDR1 is LNHDA and CDR2 is SQIVND (reference sequence). V shed 4 bases, J shed 2 bases, and the junction held 2 bases outside the gene matches. There are 14 residues in the CDR3. As DNA, the CDR3 is TGTGCCAGTAGTAGGGGGACAGGGAACTATGGCTACACCTTC. Its translation: CASSRGTGNYGYTF.

J is TRBJ2-3 and V is TRBV24-1, with TRBD2 identical over 7 bases. The CDR3 totals 14 residues. With V trimmed by 6 bases and J by 4 bases, 6 bases remained unmatched. The germline V gene has CDR1 KGHDR and CDR2 SFDVKD. The DNA of the CDR3 is TGTGCCACCAGTCCGGGAGGAGTAGCAGATACGCAGTATTTT. Translation gives CATSPGGVADTQYF.

This chain uses TRBV19 with TRBJ2-1, with 9 bases lining up with TRBD2. V gave up 3 bases and J gave up 7 bases; unmatched junction bases: 7. The germline V gene encodes CDR1 LNHDA and CDR2 SQIVND (reference sequence). This CDR3 is 15 amino acids long. The CDR3 protein is CASSMLAGIRNEQFF. The CDR3 coding sequence is TGTGCCAGTAGTATGCTAGCGGGAATAAGGAATGAGCAGTTCTTC.